The rows below give T cell receptor beta chains drawn from one sample of a study of blood T cells in healthy people across ages. Each CDR3 protein is one row after TCRdb ran MiXCR on the 5' RACE reads. The table lists about 640,000 distinct CDR3 sequences, about 53% of them singletons. Sequenced sample: blood. These receptors all come from a man in his sixties in good health. Both conserved end residues are part of each CDR3. Fields, in order: J gene, clone size, V gene, D gene, CDR3 protein, CDR3 DNA. The D gene is left open where the match is weak. A clone size is listed for some rows: how often the clone was seen (once, few, many), or a class if it is expanded.

>TRBJ2-5|NA|TRBV7-8|NA
CASTHRAGQETQYF
TGTGCCAGCACCCACAGGGCCGGCCAAGAGACCCAGTACTTC
>TRBJ1-1|NA|TRBV12-3/TRBV12-4|NA
CASSLVMVGLNTEAFF
TGTGCCAGCAGTTTAGTGATGGTTGGGTTGAACACTGAAGCTTTCTTT
>TRBJ1-1|NA|TRBV6-5|NA
CASNREGNTEAFF
TGTGCCAGCAACAGGGAAGGAAACACTGAAGCTTTCTTT
>TRBJ2-4|NA|TRBV5-1|TRBD1
CASSPGQGQNIQYF
TGCGCCAGCAGCCCGGGACAGGGGCAAAACATTCAGTACTTC
>TRBJ2-3|few|TRBV12-3/TRBV12-4|NA
CASSPHSHTDTQYF
TGTGCCAGCAGTCCCCACTCTCACACAGATACGCAGTATTTT
>TRBJ1-1|few|TRBV14|NA
CASSQGSTEAFF
TGTGCCAGCAGCCAGGGAAGCACTGAAGCTTTCTTT
>TRBJ2-1|NA|TRBV18|NA
CASEPLGGQSSYNEQFF
TGTGCCAGCGAGCCCTTGGGAGGACAGAGCTCCTACAATGAGCAGTTCTTC
>TRBJ2-1|NA|TRBV11-3|NA
CASSLQGGFEQFF
TGTGCCAGCAGCTTGCAGGGCGGCTTTGAGCAGTTCTTC
>TRBJ2-6|NA|TRBV4-1|TRBD1
CASSQPGTAFLGAGANVLTF
TGCGCCAGCAGCCAACCAGGGACAGCCTTTTTAGGGGCCGGGGCCAACGTCCTGACTTTC
>TRBJ2-1|NA|TRBV29-1|NA
CSVVSPSRSSSYNEQFF
TGCAGCGTTGTGTCCCCGAGCAGGTCCTCTTCCTACAATGAGCAGTTCTTC
>TRBJ2-3|NA|TRBV29-1|NA
CSVNPSGGRVTDTQYF
TGCAGCGTAAACCCGTCCGGGGGGCGAGTCACAGATACGCAGTATTTT
>TRBJ2-7|NA|TRBV10-1|NA
CASSRPNSYEQYF
TGCGCCAGCTCCCGGCCTAACTCCTACGAGCAGTACTTC
>TRBJ2-5|once|TRBV15|NA
CATSQGGNQETQYF
TGTGCCACCAGCCAAGGGGGGAACCAAGAGACCCAGTACTTC
>TRBJ2-3|NA|TRBV29-1|NA
CSVQAATSTDTQYF
TGCAGCGTCCAGGCGGCCACTAGCACAGATACGCAGTATTTT
>TRBJ1-2|NA|TRBV12-3/TRBV12-4|TRBD1
CASTAGDRGPSNYGYTF
TGTGCCAGCACCGCTGGGGACAGGGGGCCCTCTAACTATGGCTACACCTTC
>TRBJ2-5|few|TRBV20-1|TRBD2
CSAAPLLAGSQETQYF
TGCAGTGCTGCCCCCCTACTAGCGGGGAGCCAAGAGACCCAGTACTTC
>TRBJ1-2|NA|TRBV25-1|NA
CASSAGQSYGHTF
TGTGCCAGCAGTGCCGGACAGAGCTATGGCCACACCTTC
>TRBJ1-2|NA|TRBV6-1|TRBD1
CASIRDRVNYGYTF
TGTGCCAGCATCCGGGACAGGGTTAACTATGGCTACACCTTC
>TRBJ2-2|NA|TRBV29-1|NA
CSGGGGFTGELFF
TGCAGCGGAGGAGGGGGTTTCACCGGGGAGCTGTTTTTT
>TRBJ2-3|NA|TRBV3-1|TRBD2
CASSSLSGGVVTDTQYF
TGTGCCAGCAGCTCCCTGAGCGGGGGGGTGGTCACAGATACGCAGTATTTT
>TRBJ1-4|few|TRBV7-8|TRBD1
CASSPWTGGNEKLFF
TGTGCCAGCAGCCCCTGGACAGGGGGGAATGAAAAACTGTTTTTT
>TRBJ2-3|NA|TRBV20-1|NA
CSASGGASGTDTQYF
TGCAGTGCTAGTGGAGGGGCTAGCGGCACAGATACGCAGTATTTT
>TRBJ2-5|NA|TRBV29-1|NA
CSVGGDQGSQYF
TGCAGCGTTGGAGGGGACCAAGGGTCCCAGTACTTC
>TRBJ1-2|NA|TRBV5-6|TRBD1
CASSSQLQGRRYTF
TGTGCCAGCAGCTCACAACTACAGGGGAGGCGCTACACCTTC
>TRBJ2-5|NA|TRBV27|NA
CASRPGGYQETQYF
TGTGCCAGCAGACCTGGGGGGTACCAAGAGACCCAGTACTTC
>TRBJ2-7|few|TRBV20-1|NA
CSAPFNGESYEQYF
TGCAGTGCTCCATTTAACGGGGAATCCTACGAGCAGTACTTC
>TRBJ2-7|NA|TRBV2|NA
CARALRQYF
TGTGCCAGAGCCCTCAGGCAGTACTTC
>TRBJ1-2|NA|TRBV6-5|NA
CASRMEGSHGYTF
TGTGCCAGCAGGATGGAGGGGAGCCATGGCTACACCTTC
>TRBJ1-4|few|TRBV4-2|NA
CASSQDVGSTNEKLFF
TGTGCCAGCAGCCAAGATGTCGGATCTACTAATGAAAAACTGTTTTTT
>TRBJ1-4|NA|TRBV20-1|TRBD1
CSAATGYPTNEKLFF
TGCAGTGCAGCGACAGGGTACCCCACTAATGAAAAACTGTTTTTT
>TRBJ2-3|NA|TRBV4-1|NA
CASSQPGADTQYF
TGCGCCAGCAGCCAGCCAGGAGCAGATACGCAGTATTTT
>TRBJ2-1|few|TRBV7-2|NA
CASSLGQGRVDEQFF
TGTGCCAGCAGCTTAGGACAGGGGAGGGTCGATGAGCAGTTCTTC
>TRBJ1-2|NA|TRBV10-3|NA
CAISPGAGSYGYTF
TGTGCCATCAGTCCGGGGGCAGGGTCGTATGGCTACACCTTC
>TRBJ1-1|NA|TRBV7-2|NA
CASSLVGGAATEAFF
TGTGCCAGCAGCTTAGTGGGAGGGGCCGCCACTGAAGCTTTCTTT
>TRBJ1-6|few|TRBV12-3/TRBV12-4|NA
CASSFDTENSPLHF
TGTGCCAGCAGTTTCGACACAGAGAATTCACCCCTCCACTTT
>TRBJ2-7|NA|TRBV29-1|TRBD2
CSGLEAGGSYEQYF
TGCAGCGGTCTCGAGGCGGGGGGGTCCTACGAGCAGTACTTC
>TRBJ1-6|NA|TRBV4-2|NA
CASSHNRLDNSPLHF
TGTGCCAGCAGCCATAACCGACTGGATAATTCACCCCTCCACTTT
>TRBJ1-6|NA|TRBV7-8|NA
CASSLASNSPLHF
TGTGCCAGCAGCTTAGCTAGTAATTCACCCCTCCACTTT
>TRBJ2-5|NA|TRBV25-1|TRBD1
CASSDRRDRERRETQYF
TGTGCCAGCAGTGACCGAAGGGACAGGGAAAGGCGAGAGACCCAGTACTTC
>TRBJ1-1|NA|TRBV9|NA
CASSIDGGGSTEAFF
TGTGCCAGCAGCATCGATGGCGGAGGGTCCACTGAAGCTTTCTTT
>TRBJ2-7|NA|TRBV6-1|NA
CASSLTGPGPQYF
TGTGCCAGCAGTTTGACAGGCCCAGGGCCCCAGTACTTC